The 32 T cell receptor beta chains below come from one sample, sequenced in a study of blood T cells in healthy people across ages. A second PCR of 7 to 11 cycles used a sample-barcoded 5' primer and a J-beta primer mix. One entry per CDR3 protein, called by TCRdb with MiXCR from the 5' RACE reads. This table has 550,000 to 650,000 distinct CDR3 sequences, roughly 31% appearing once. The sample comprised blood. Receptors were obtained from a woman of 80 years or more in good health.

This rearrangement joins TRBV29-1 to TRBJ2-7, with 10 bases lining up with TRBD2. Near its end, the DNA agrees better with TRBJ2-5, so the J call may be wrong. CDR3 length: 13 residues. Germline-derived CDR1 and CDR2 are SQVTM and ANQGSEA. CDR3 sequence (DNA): TGCAGCGGCCTAGCGGGAGCGGGTGAGACCCAGTACTTC. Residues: CSGLAGAGETQYF.

As DNA, the CDR3 is TGTGCCTGGAGTAGCGAGATGAACACTGAAGCTTTCTTT. It is translated as CAWSSEMNTEAFF. The chain carries TRBV30 and TRBJ1-1; D uncertain. Trimming left V 2 bases short and J 0 bases short, with 7 bases between. Germline lookup yields CDR1 GTSNPN and CDR2 SVGIG (reference sequence). The CDR3 length is 13 residues.

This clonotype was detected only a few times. CDR3 region: CASSPPSITDTQYF. DNA of the CDR3: TGCGCCAGCAGCCCGCCCTCCATTACAGATACGCAGTATTTT. The chain recombines TRBV5-1 with TRBJ2-3; no clear D gene. Germline V gives CDR1 SGHRS, CDR2 YFSETQ. Trimming shortened V by 4 bases and J by 3 bases, and 12 bases separated the two germline ends. CDR3 size: 14 residues. The full variable domain, its missing parts supplied by reference TRBV5-1 and TRBJ2-3, is KAGVTQTPRYLIKTRGQQVTLSCSPISGHRSVSWYQQTPGQGLQFLFEYFSETQRNKGNFPGRFSGRQFSNSRSEMNVSTLELGDSALYLCASSPPSITDTQYFGPGTRLTVL.

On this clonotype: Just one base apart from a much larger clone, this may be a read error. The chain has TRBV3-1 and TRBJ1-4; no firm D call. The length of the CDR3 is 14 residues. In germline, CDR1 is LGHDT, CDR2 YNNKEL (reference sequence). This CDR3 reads CASGRGGIHEKRFF. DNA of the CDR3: TGTGCCAGCGGGCGAGGAGGAATTCATGAAAAACGGTTTTTT.

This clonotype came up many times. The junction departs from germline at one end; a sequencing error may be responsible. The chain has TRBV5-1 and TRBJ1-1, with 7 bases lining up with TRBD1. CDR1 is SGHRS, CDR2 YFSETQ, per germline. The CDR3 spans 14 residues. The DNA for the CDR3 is TGTGCCAGCAGTCCGGGGACAGTCAACACTGAAGCTTTCTTT. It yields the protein CASSPGTVNTEAFF.

CDR3 in amino acids: CASSFSDRGHEQYF. CDR3 in DNA: TGTGCCAGCAGTTTCAGCGACAGGGGCCACGAGCAGTACTTC. The chain is built from TRBV27 and TRBJ2-5, with 8 bases that match TRBD1. With the DNA end fitting TRBJ2-7 better, the J assignment may be wrong. The CDR3 spans 14 residues. Looked up from germline, CDR1 is MNHEY and CDR2 is SMNVEV (reference sequence).

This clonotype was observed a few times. The CDR3 region has the DNA TGTGCCAGCAGCTTGGACAGGGGGCGCAAGGCCCAGTACTTC. It encodes CASSLDRGRKAQYF. This chain connects TRBV5-4 to TRBJ2-5; 9 nucleotides align to TRBD1. This CDR3 region has 14 residues. Germline loops: CDR1 SGHNT, CDR2 YYREEE (reference sequence). Losses at the gene ends were 0 bases for V and 9 bases for J; bases not matched to a gene: 6.

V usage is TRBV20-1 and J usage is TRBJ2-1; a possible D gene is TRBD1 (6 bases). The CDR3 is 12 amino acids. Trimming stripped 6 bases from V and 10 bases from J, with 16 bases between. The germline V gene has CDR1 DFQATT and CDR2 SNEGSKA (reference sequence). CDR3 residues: CSASKGGEEQFF. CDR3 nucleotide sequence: TGCAGTGCGTCTAAAGGGGGTGAGGAGCAGTTCTTC.

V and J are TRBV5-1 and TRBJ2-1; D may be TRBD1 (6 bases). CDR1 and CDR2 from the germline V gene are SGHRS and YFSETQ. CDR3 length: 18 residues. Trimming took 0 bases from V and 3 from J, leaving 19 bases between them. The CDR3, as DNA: TGCGCCAGCAGCTTGGCCTTGGGACAAGGGGCCAACTACAATGAGCAGTTCTTC. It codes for CASSLALGQGANYNEQFF. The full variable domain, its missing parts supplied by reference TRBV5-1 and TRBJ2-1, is KAGVTQTPRYLIKTRGQQVTLSCSPISGHRSVSWYQQTPGQGLQFLFEYFSETQRNKGNFPGRFSGRQFSNSRSEMNVSTLELGDSALYLCASSLALGQGANYNEQFFGPGTRLTVL.

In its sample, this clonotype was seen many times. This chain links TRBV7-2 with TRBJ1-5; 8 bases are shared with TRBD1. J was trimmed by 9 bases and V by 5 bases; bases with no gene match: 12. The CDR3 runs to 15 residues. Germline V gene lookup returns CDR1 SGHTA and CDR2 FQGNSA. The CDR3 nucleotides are TGTGCCAGCAGCCCAGGGGCAGGGGGCCAACTGCCCCAGCATTTT. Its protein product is CASSPGAGGQLPQHF.

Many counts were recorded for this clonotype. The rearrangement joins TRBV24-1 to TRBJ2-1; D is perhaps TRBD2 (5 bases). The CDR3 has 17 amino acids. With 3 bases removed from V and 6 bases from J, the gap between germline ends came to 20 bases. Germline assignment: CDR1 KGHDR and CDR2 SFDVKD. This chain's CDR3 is CATSDPADPRRSNEQFF. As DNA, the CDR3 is TGTGCCACCAGTGATCCAGCTGACCCTCGGAGGTCCAATGAGCAGTTCTTC.

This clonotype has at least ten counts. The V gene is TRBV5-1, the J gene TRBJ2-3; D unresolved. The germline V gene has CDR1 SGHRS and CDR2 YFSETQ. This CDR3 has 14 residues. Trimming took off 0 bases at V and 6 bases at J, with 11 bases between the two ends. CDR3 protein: CASSLGTWADTQYF. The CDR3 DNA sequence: TGCGCCAGCAGCTTGGGAACTTGGGCCGATACGCAGTATTTT.

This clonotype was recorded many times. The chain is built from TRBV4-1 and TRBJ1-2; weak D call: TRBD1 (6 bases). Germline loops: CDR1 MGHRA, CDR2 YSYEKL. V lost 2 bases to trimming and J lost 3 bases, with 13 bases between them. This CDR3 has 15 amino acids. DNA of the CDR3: TGCGCCAGCAGCCAAAGGGAGCCAGGGGACTATGGCTACACCTTC. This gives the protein CASSQREPGDYGYTF.

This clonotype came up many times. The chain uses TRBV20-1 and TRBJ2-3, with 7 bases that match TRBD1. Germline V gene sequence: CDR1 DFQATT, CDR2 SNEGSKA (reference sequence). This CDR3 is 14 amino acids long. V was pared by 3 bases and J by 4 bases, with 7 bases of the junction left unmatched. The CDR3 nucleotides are TGCAGTGCTAGGAGGACAGGTCAGGCAGATACGCAGTATTTT. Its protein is CSARRTGQADTQYF.

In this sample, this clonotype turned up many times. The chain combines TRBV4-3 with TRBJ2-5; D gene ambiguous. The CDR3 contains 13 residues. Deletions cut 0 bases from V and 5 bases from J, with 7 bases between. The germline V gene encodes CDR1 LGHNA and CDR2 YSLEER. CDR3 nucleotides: TGCGCCAGCAGCCAAGATGGGTGGGAGACCCAGTACTTC. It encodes CASSQDGWETQYF.

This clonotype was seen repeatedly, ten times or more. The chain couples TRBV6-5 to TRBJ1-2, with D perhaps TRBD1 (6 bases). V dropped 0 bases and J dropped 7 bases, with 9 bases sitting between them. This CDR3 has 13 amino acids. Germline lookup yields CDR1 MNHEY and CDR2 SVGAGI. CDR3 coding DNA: TGTGCCAGCAGTTACTCGAGAGGGGGTGGCTACACCTTC. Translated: CASSYSRGGGYTF.

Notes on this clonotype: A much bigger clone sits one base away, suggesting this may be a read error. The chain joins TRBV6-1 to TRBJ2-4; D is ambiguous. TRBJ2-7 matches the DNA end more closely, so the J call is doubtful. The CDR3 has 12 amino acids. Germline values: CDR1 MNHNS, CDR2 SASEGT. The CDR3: CASRQNSYEQYF. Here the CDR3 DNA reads TGTGCCAGCCGCCAGAACTCCTACGAGCAGTACTTC.

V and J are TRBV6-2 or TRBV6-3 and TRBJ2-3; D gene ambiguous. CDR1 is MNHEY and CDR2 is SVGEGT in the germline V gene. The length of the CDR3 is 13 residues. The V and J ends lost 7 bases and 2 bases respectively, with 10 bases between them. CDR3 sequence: CASTERITDTQYF. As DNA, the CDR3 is TGTGCCAGCACTGAAAGGATCACAGATACGCAGTATTTT.

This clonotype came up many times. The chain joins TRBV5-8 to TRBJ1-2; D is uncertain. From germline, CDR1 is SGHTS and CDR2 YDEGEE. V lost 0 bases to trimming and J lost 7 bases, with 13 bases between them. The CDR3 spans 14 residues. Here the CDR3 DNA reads TGTGCCAGCAGCTTGGGTCCGCCACCACCTGGCTACACCTTC. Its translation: CASSLGPPPPGYTF.

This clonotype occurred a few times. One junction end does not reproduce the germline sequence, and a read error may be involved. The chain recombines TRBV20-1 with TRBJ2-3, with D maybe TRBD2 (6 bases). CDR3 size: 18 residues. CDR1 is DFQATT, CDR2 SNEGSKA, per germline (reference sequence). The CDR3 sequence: CSAPVGRLLGASTDMQYF. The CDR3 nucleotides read TGCAGTGCTCCCGTTGGGAGGCTATTAGGAGCTAGCACAGATATGCAGTATTTT.

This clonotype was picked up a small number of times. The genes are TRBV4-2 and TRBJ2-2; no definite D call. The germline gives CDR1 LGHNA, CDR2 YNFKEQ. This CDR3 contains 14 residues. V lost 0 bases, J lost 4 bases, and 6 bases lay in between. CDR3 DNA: TGTGCCAGCAGCCAAGAACTACTCACCGGGGAGCTGTTTTTT. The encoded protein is CASSQELLTGELFF.

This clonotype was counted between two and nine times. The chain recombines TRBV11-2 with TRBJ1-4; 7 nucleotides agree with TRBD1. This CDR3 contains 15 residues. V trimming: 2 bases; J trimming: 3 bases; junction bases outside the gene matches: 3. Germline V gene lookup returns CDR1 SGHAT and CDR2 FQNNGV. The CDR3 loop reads CASSLRGQPNEKLFF. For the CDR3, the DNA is TGTGCCAGCAGCTTAAGGGGACAGCCTAATGAAAAACTGTTTTTT.

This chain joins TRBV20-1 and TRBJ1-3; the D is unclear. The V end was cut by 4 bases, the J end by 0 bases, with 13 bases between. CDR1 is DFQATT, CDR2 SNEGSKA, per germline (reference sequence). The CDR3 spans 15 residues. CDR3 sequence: CSAMTGSGSGNTIYF. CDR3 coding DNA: TGCAGTGCTATGACTGGTTCGGGCTCTGGAAACACCATATATTTT.

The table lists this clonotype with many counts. In DNA, the CDR3 is TGTGCCAGCAGCCACCTTCAGGGGGCGAAGGGCTACGAGCAGTACTTC. Translating it yields CASSHLQGAKGYEQYF. V usage is TRBV28 and J usage is TRBJ2-7, with 8 bases that match TRBD1. In germline, CDR1 is MDHEN, CDR2 SYDVKM. The CDR3 is 16 amino acids. V was pared by 6 bases and J by 3 bases, with 13 bases of the junction left unmatched.

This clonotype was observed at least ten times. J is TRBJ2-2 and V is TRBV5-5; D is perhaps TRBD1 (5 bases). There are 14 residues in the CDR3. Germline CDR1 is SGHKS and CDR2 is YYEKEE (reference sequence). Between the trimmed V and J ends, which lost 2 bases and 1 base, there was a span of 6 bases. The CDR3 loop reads CASSFGQNTGELFF. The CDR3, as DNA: TGTGCCAGCAGCTTCGGACAGAACACCGGGGAGCTGTTTTTT.

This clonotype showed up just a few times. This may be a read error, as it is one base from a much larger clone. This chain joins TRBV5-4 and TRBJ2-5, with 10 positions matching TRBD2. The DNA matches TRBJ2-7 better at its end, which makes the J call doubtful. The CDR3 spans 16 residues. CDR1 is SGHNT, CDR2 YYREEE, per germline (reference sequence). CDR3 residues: CASGLMGGTSADEQYF. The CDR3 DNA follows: TGTGCCAGCGGCTTGATGGGTGGGACTAGCGCCGACGAGCAGTACTTC.

CDR3 bases: TGTGCCTGGGGCCAGGACGGGAACTATGGCTACACCTTC. This translates into CAWGQDGNYGYTF. The chain links TRBV30 to TRBJ1-2; D remains ambiguous. Germline CDR1 GTSNPN, CDR2 SVGIG (reference sequence). Trimming removed 5 bases from V and 2 bases from J, with 12 bases in between. The CDR3 totals 13 residues.

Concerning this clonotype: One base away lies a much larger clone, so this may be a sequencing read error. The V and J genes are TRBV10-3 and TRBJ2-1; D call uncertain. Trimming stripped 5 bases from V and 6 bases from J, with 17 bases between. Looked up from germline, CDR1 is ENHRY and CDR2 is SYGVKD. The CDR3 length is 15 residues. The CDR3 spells CAISKPPGPPNEQFF. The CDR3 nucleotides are TGTGCCATCAGTAAGCCCCCGGGTCCCCCCAATGAGCAGTTCTTC.

CDR3 sequence (DNA): TGTGCCAGCAGACGACAGAACACTGAAGCTTTCTTT. It yields the protein CASRRQNTEAFF. The V and J genes are TRBV11-2 and TRBJ1-1; D call uncertain. The CDR3 is made up of 12 amino acids. V lost 6 bases and J lost 1, with 6 bases in between. Germline-derived CDR1 and CDR2 are SGHAT and FQNNGV.

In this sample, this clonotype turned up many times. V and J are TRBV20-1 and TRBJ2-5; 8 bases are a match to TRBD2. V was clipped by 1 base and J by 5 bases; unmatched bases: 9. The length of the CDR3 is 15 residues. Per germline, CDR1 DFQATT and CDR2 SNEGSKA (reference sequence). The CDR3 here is CSARGGGGLTETQYF. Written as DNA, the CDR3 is TGCAGTGCTAGAGGAGGCGGGGGGCTAACGGAGACCCAGTACTTC.

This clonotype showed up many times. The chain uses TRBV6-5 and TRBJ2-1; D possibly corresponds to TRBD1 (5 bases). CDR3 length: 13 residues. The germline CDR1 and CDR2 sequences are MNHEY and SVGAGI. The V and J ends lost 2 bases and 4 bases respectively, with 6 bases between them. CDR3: CASSYGAYNEQFF. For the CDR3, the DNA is TGTGCCAGCAGTTACGGGGCTTACAATGAGCAGTTCTTC.

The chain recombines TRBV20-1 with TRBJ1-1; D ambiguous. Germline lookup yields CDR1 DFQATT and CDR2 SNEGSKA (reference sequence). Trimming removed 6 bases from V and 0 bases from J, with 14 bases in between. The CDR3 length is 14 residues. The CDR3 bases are TGCAGTGCCGTCACGTCCTTGATGAACACTGAAGCTTTCTTT. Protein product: CSAVTSLMNTEAFF.